The rows below give T cell receptor beta chains drawn from one sample of a study of prognosis after radiotherapy for stage I lung cancer. TCRdb reanalysed the multiplex PCR reads using MiXCR and keeps one entry per CDR3 protein. The sample has about 8,500 distinct CDR3 sequences, over 50% seen once. The material sequenced was PBMCs, taken before or after stereotactic body radiation therapy (not recorded which). The receptor set was obtained from a donor aged 50 or older with non-small cell lung cancer. CDR3s include the opening cysteine and the closing phenylalanine or tryptophan. A D gene is named only where the DNA matches it firmly. Clone size is given for some rows only: seen once, a few or many times, or a class if the clone is expanded.

size: NA; D: NA; V: TRBV28; J: TRBJ1-2; CDR3: CASSSDYGYTF; DNA: TGTGCCAGCAGTTCCGACTATGGCTACACCTTC
size: NA; D: NA; V: TRBV6-1; J: TRBJ2-1; CDR3: CASSTRLGSSYNEQFF; DNA: TGTGCCAGCAGTACACGACTGGGAAGCTCCTACAATGAGCAGTTCTTC
size: NA; D: NA; V: TRBV11-3; J: TRBJ2-1; CDR3: CASSQSSYPLDEQFF; DNA: TGTGCCAGCAGCCAATCTAGCTATCCACTGGATGAGCAGTTCTTC
size: NA; D: NA; V: TRBV11-2; J: TRBJ2-7; CDR3: CASSTLDRRGVYEQYF; DNA: TGTGCCAGCAGCACACTGGACCGCAGGGGGGTTTACGAGCAGTACTTC
size: NA; D: TRBD1; V: TRBV28; J: TRBJ1-3; CDR3: CASSPTGPSGNTIYF; DNA: TGTGCCAGCAGTCCGACAGGGCCCTCTGGAAACACCATATATTTT
size: medium-sized; D: NA; V: TRBV14; J: TRBJ1-4; CDR3: CASSATVRGEKLFF; DNA: TGTGCCAGCAGTGCGACAGTGCGGGGTGAAAAACTGTTTTTT
size: many; D: NA; V: TRBV18; J: TRBJ1-1; CDR3: CASSPKGTNTEAFF; DNA: TGTGCCAGCTCACCAAAGGGAACGAACACTGAAGCTTTCTTT
size: NA; D: NA; V: TRBV12-3/TRBV12-4; J: TRBJ2-1; CDR3: CASSFGGWHNEQFF; DNA: TGTGCCAGCAGTTTCGGTGGATGGCACAATGAGCAGTTCTTC
size: NA; D: TRBD2; V: TRBV12-3/TRBV12-4; J: TRBJ2-1; CDR3: CASSFRLAGDNEQFF; DNA: TGTGCCAGCAGTTTCCGACTAGCGGGGGACAATGAGCAGTTCTTC
size: medium-sized; D: NA; V: TRBV2; J: TRBJ2-5; CDR3: CASKTDQETQYF; DNA: TGTGCCAGCAAGACGGACCAAGAGACCCAGTACTTC
size: NA; D: NA; V: TRBV6-5; J: TRBJ1-2; CDR3: CASSYGGYGYTF; DNA: TGTGCCAGCAGTTACGGTGGCTATGGCTACACCTTC
size: NA; D: TRBD1; V: TRBV7-2; J: TRBJ1-6; CDR3: CASRAGTVNSPLHF; DNA: TGTGCCAGCAGGGCCGGGACAGTTAATTCACCCCTCCACTTT
size: NA; D: NA; V: TRBV28; J: TRBJ2-1; CDR3: CASSSPRGRSYNEQFF; DNA: TGTGCCAGCAGTTCCCCCCGGGGGAGGTCCTACAATGAGCAGTTCTTC
size: NA; D: NA; V: TRBV20-1; J: TRBJ2-7; CDR3: CSARDVPGYEQYF; DNA: TGCAGTGCTCGGGACGTACCGGGCTACGAGCAGTACTTC
size: NA; D: NA; V: TRBV28; J: TRBJ1-6; CDR3: CASSLGQGNSPLHF; DNA: TGTGCCAGCAGTTTAGGGCAGGGTAATTCACCCCTCCACTTT
size: NA; D: NA; V: TRBV6-1; J: TRBJ1-4; CDR3: CASGLGLEKLFF; DNA: TGTGCCAGTGGTCTGGGGTTGGAAAAACTGTTTTTT
size: many; D: TRBD2; V: TRBV5-4; J: TRBJ2-7; CDR3: CASSQGLGSYEQYF; DNA: TGTGCCAGCAGCCAGGGACTAGGTTCCTACGAGCAGTACTTC
size: NA; D: TRBD1; V: TRBV24-1; J: TRBJ2-3; CDR3: CATSFGTGGTDTQYF; DNA: TGTGCCACCAGTTTCGGGACAGGGGGCACAGATACGCAGTATTTT
size: NA; D: NA; V: TRBV20-1; J: TRBJ2-7; CDR3: CSAREGHELGEQYF; DNA: TGCAGTGCTAGAGAAGGTCATGAGCTGGGGGAGCAGTACTTC
size: medium-sized; D: NA; V: TRBV28; J: TRBJ1-3; CDR3: CASSPPAGGNTIYF; DNA: TGTGCCAGCAGCCCGCCGGCGGGTGGAAACACCATATATTTT
size: NA; D: TRBD2; V: TRBV19; J: TRBJ2-6; CDR3: CASSMSHPGGDYFSGANVLTF; DNA: TGTGCCAGTAGTATGTCCCATCCGGGGGGAGATTATTTCTCTGGGGCCAACGTCCTGACTTTC
size: NA; D: TRBD2; V: TRBV6-2/TRBV6-3; J: TRBJ2-2; CDR3: CASSYSTGLIIGRCTGELFF; DNA: TGTGCCAGCAGTTACTCGACCGGACTAATTATCGGGAGGTGTACCGGGGAGCTGTTTTTT
size: many; D: TRBD1; V: TRBV7-9; J: TRBJ2-6; CDR3: CASSSPIGTGGSAGANVLTF; DNA: TGTGCCAGCAGCTCACCAATAGGGACAGGGGGATCCGCTGGGGCCAACGTCCTGACTTTC
size: once; D: NA; V: TRBV11-1; J: TRBJ2-1; CDR3: CASNPLDSSYNEQFF; DNA: TGTGCCAGCAACCCACTGGACAGCTCCTACAATGAGCAGTTCTTC
size: many; D: NA; V: TRBV18; J: TRBJ1-1; CDR3: CASSPTGGSGTEAFF; DNA: TGTGCCAGCTCACCAACGGGGGGTAGCGGCACTGAAGCTTTCTTT
size: few; D: NA; V: TRBV27; J: TRBJ1-2; CDR3: CASSLVPVGPYGYTF; DNA: TGTGCCAGCAGTTTAGTACCAGTCGGACCTTATGGCTACACCTTC
size: NA; D: NA; V: TRBV7-9; J: TRBJ1-1; CDR3: CASSLERWVMNTEAFF; DNA: TGTGCCAGCAGCTTAGAGCGGTGGGTGATGAACACTGAAGCTTTCTTT
size: NA; D: NA; V: TRBV6-9; J: TRBJ1-1; CDR3: CASSYTREGNEAFF; DNA: TGTGCCAGCAGTTACACTAGGGAAGGGAATGAAGCTTTCTTT
size: once; D: NA; V: TRBV6-5; J: TRBJ2-2; CDR3: CASSYSTGLIIGMGTGELFF; DNA: TGTGCCAGCAGTTACTCGACCGGACTAATTATCGGGATGGGTACCGGGGAGCTGTTTTTT